Each of the 23 T cell receptor beta chains below was sequenced from the same sample in a study of OX40 agonist ivuxolimab in advanced cancers. The table came from immunoSEQ multiplex PCR; TCRdb's copy has only in-frame clones and leaves some out. Among around 40,000 clones listed, over 75% were seen once. The input for sequencing was CD4+ or CD8+ T cells sorted from blood, taken in a trial of the OX40 agonist ivuxolimab. These receptors were obtained from an adult with an advanced solid tumor such as melanoma, head and neck, liver or kidney cancer.

The chain uses TRBV6-4 and TRBJ2-1; 11 bases are a match to TRBD1. Germline trimming cut 4 bases from V and 4 bases from J; bases unmatched to any gene: 3. This CDR3 has 15 residues. The germline V gene has CDR1 MRHNA and CDR2 SNTAGT. CDR3 region: CASSGTGGGYNEQFF. CDR3 bases: TGTGCCAGCAGTGGGACAGGGGGCGGTTACAATGAGCAGTTCTTC.

The chain is built from TRBV19 and TRBJ2-2, with 9 bases identical to TRBD1. The CDR3 runs 15 residues. Unmatched junction bases numbered 6, after V lost 5 bases and J lost 5 bases. In germline, CDR1 is LNHDA, CDR2 SQIVND (reference sequence). In nucleotides, the CDR3 is TGTGCCAGTAGTCCCGGGACAGGGATTACCGGGGAGCTGTTTTTT. Translating it yields CASSPGTGITGELFF. Complete variable domain (other parts from reference TRBV19 and TRBJ2-2): DGGITQSPKYLFRKEGQNVTLSCEQNLNHDAMYWYRQDPGQGLRLIYYSQIVNDFQKGDIAEGYSVSREKKESFPLTVTSAQKNPTAFYLCASSPGTGITGELFFGEGSRLTVL.

This chain links TRBV27 with TRBJ2-5, with D possibly matching TRBD1 (5 bases). The V and J ends lost 6 bases and 1 base respectively, with 12 bases between them. The germline V gene encodes CDR1 MNHEY and CDR2 SMNVEV (reference sequence). This CDR3 has 14 residues. In DNA, the CDR3 is TGTGCCAGCAGAAGGGGTTCAATCCAAGAGACCCAGTACTTC. Encoded protein: CASRRGSIQETQYF.

The chain links TRBV27 to TRBJ2-1; D not certain. Trimming removed 4 bases from V and 4 bases from J, with 14 bases in between. The CDR3 is made up of 15 amino acids. Per the germline V gene, CDR1 is MNHEY and CDR2 is SMNVEV (reference sequence). CDR3 sequence (DNA): TGTGCCAGCAGTTCTCCCGGAACAGCTTACAATGAGCAGTTCTTC. Translation: CASSSPGTAYNEQFF.

As DNA, the CDR3 is TGTGCCAGCAGCTCGCTGCCGGGACAAAGCTCTGGAAACACCATATATTTT. Translating gives CASSSLPGQSSGNTIYF. The chain is built from TRBV5-4 and TRBJ1-3, with a possible D match to TRBD1 (6 bases). The germline gives CDR1 SGHNT, CDR2 YYREEE (reference sequence). V lost 3 bases, J lost 0 bases, and 16 bases lay in between. The CDR3 has 17 amino acids.

J is TRBJ2-5 and V is TRBV5-1; the D call may be TRBD1 or TRBD2 (5 bases each). The DNA end favors TRBJ2-7, so the J call may be wrong. Germline CDR1 reads SGHRS; CDR2 reads YFSETQ. The CDR3 is 14 residues long. The CDR3 spells CASSLGQGPYEQYF. CDR3 nucleotide sequence: TGCGCCAGCAGCTTGGGGCAGGGACCCTACGAGCAGTACTTC.

The chain employs TRBV2 and TRBJ1-5; 10 bases agree with TRBD1. After removal of 8 bases from V and 3 bases from J, the junction contained 1 base not matched to a gene. CDR1 SNHLY and CDR2 FYNNEI come from the germline V gene. The CDR3 covers 13 residues. This chain's CDR3 is CASGTGVNQPQHF. The CDR3 coding sequence is TGTGCCAGCGGGACAGGGGTCAATCAGCCCCAGCATTTT.

This rearrangement joins TRBV2 to TRBJ2-5; D perhaps matches TRBD2 (5 bases). The germline V gene has CDR1 SNHLY and CDR2 FYNNEI. The CDR3 runs 12 residues. V dropped 2 bases and J dropped 7 bases, with 8 bases sitting between them. The CDR3 nucleotides are TGTGCCAGCAGTGAATACCGGGGGACCCAGTACTTC. It codes for CASSEYRGTQYF.

This clone was counted between two and nine times. V is TRBV7-7 and J is TRBJ2-2; TRBD1 is a possible D gene (5 bases). The CDR3 sequence is 15 residues long. Between the trimmed V and J ends, which lost 2 bases and 0 bases, there was a span of 7 bases. CDR1 is SSHAT and CDR2 is FNYEAQ in the germline V gene (reference sequence). CDR3 nucleotides: TGTGCCAGCAGCTTACAGGGCCCGAACACCGGGGAGCTGTTTTTT. Protein product: CASSLQGPNTGELFF.

The V call is TRBV7-3, the J call TRBJ2-3, with 9 positions matching TRBD1. This CDR3 contains 14 residues. Germline CDR1 and CDR2: SGHTA and FQGTGA. With V trimmed by 5 bases and J by 5 bases, 5 bases remained unmatched. The CDR3 sequence is CASSEQGAGDTQYF. The CDR3 DNA sequence: TGTGCCAGCAGCGAACAGGGGGCTGGAGATACGCAGTATTTT.

The chain has TRBV19 and TRBJ1-1; 7 bases fit TRBD1. The length of the CDR3 is 12 residues. Germline V gene sequence: CDR1 LNHDA, CDR2 SQIVND (reference sequence). V lost 6 bases, J lost 9 bases, and 7 bases stayed unmatched. For the CDR3, the DNA is TGTGCCAGTAGATTCCGGGACAGTAAAGCTTTCTTT. Its protein is CASRFRDSKAFF.

This chain joins TRBV7-9 and TRBJ2-5; 8 bases align to TRBD2. Trimming removed 6 bases from V and 4 bases from J; junction bases left unmatched: 7. Germline V CDR1 and CDR2: SEHNR, FQNEAQ (reference sequence). The CDR3 is 14 residues long. CDR3: CASSYSGGGETQYF. CDR3 nucleotides: TGTGCCAGCAGTTACAGCGGGGGTGGAGAGACCCAGTACTTC. Filled out from reference TRBV7-9 and TRBJ2-5, the complete variable domain reads DTGVSQNPRHKITKRGQNVTFRCDPISEHNRLYWYRQTLGQGPEFLTYFQNEAQLEKSRLLSDRFSAERPKGSFSTLEIQRTEQGDSAMYLCASSYSGGGETQYFGPGTRLLVL.

V and J are TRBV30 and TRBJ1-2; D uncertain. V was pared by 2 bases and J by 4 bases, with 14 bases between. The CDR3 loop spans 14 amino acids. Germline V gene lookup returns CDR1 GTSNPN and CDR2 SVGIG (reference sequence). CDR3 in amino acids: CAWSPLNGLYGYTF. CDR3 coding DNA: TGTGCCTGGAGTCCACTCAACGGGCTCTATGGCTACACCTTC.

The chain is built from TRBV9 and TRBJ1-2, with D unclear. V lost 7 bases to trimming and J lost 5 bases, with 9 bases between them. This CDR3 spans 11 amino acids. CDR1 is SGDLS, CDR2 YYNGEE, per germline. This CDR3 is CASEGGYGYTF. CDR3 DNA: TGTGCCAGCGAAGGCGGTTATGGCTACACCTTC. The entire variable domain, with the rest obtained from reference TRBV9 and TRBJ1-2, is as follows: DSGVTQTPKHLITATGQRVTLRCSPRSGDLSVYWYQQSLDQGLQFLIQYYNGEERAKGNILERFSAQQFPDLHSELNLSSLELGDSALYFCASEGGYGYTFGSGTRLTVV.

This clone was detected only once. At one boundary the junction diverges from the germline segment, which might be a read error. This CDR3 is also generated by other DNA sequences in the sample. The chain recombines TRBV28 with TRBJ1-5; 9 nucleotides align to TRBD1. CDR1 MDHEN and CDR2 SYDVKM come from the germline V gene. This CDR3 contains 15 residues. The CDR3 sequence: CASRPGQGLHQPQHF. CDR3 bases: TGTGCCAGCCGTCCGGGACAGGGTCTGCATCAGCCCCAGCACTTT.

This chain joins TRBV2 and TRBJ2-3; no reliable D call. CDR3 length: 12 residues. V lost 1 base, J lost 8 bases, and 7 bases lay in between. Looked up from germline, CDR1 is SNHLY and CDR2 is FYNNEI. The CDR3 sequence is CASSEDMPTQYF. CDR3 DNA: TGTGCCAGCAGTGAAGACATGCCTACGCAGTATTTT.

V is TRBV7-8 and J is TRBJ1-2; possible D gene TRBD1, 5 bases. The V gene's germline CDR1 is SGHVS and CDR2 FQNEAQ. The germline V and J ends were trimmed by 5 bases and 5 bases, with 21 bases remaining between them. This CDR3 region has 16 residues. CDR3 loop: CASSHLHGGRVYGYTF. The CDR3 DNA reads as TGTGCCAGCAGCCACCTCCACGGGGGGAGGGTTTATGGCTACACCTTC. Filled out from reference TRBV7-8 and TRBJ1-2, the complete variable domain reads GAGVSQSPRYKVAKRGQDVALRCDPISGHVSLFWYQQALGQGPEFLTYFQNEAQLDKSGLPSDRFFAERPEGSVSTLKIQRTQQEDSAVYLCASSHLHGGRVYGYTFGSGTRLTVV.

In this sample, this clone turned up a few times. This chain links TRBV15 with TRBJ1-2; D is unclear. Germline CDR1 LNHNV, CDR2 YYDKDF (reference sequence). V was pared by 3 bases and J by 6 bases, with 14 bases between. The CDR3 sequence is 14 residues long. CDR3 loop: CATSSAQTGHGYTF. DNA for the CDR3: TGTGCCACCAGCAGTGCGCAGACGGGCCATGGCTACACCTTC.

The genes are TRBV6-5 and TRBJ1-4; no clear D gene. The germline V gene has CDR1 MNHEY and CDR2 SVGAGI. V lost 7 bases, J lost 5 bases, and 11 bases lay in between. This CDR3 contains 13 residues. The CDR3 DNA is TGTGCCAGCATATCGTCCAGGAATGAAAAACTGTTTTTT. Encoded protein: CASISSRNEKLFF.

J is TRBJ1-4 and V is TRBV27; D remains ambiguous. The V end was cut by 3 bases, the J end by 8 bases, with 13 bases between. Germline loops: CDR1 MNHEY, CDR2 SMNVEV (reference sequence). This CDR3 is 14 amino acids long. The CDR3, as DNA: TGTGCCAGCAGTTTTCAGGCCCTAGGGGAAAAACTGTTTTTT. Amino acid sequence: CASSFQALGEKLFF.

The rearrangement uses TRBV5-6 and TRBJ1-1, with D maybe TRBD1 (6 bases). V lost 4 bases to trimming and J lost 2 bases, with 15 bases between them. The CDR3 is 15 residues long. Germline V gene lookup returns CDR1 SGHDT and CDR2 YYEEEE. The CDR3 coding sequence is TGTGCCAGCAGCCCCACAGGGAGGGTCAACACTGAAGCTTTCTTT. This sequence encodes CASSPTGRVNTEAFF.

The J gene is TRBJ2-5, the V gene TRBV2; TRBD1 agrees at 8 bases. The CDR3 has 13 amino acids. Per germline, CDR1 SNHLY and CDR2 FYNNEI. J was trimmed by 4 bases and V by 4 bases; bases with no gene match: 2. The CDR3 spells CASSGTGRETQYF. The CDR3 bases are TGTGCCAGCAGTGGGACAGGGCGAGAGACCCAGTACTTC.

The chain couples TRBV6-5 to TRBJ2-1; D is possibly TRBD1 (6 bases). Between the trimmed V and J ends, which lost 1 base and 5 bases, there was a span of 9 bases. The CDR3 length is 14 residues. The germline CDR1 and CDR2 sequences are MNHEY and SVGAGI. This chain's CDR3 is CASSYFWDNNEQFF. CDR3 bases: TGTGCCAGCAGTTACTTTTGGGACAACAATGAGCAGTTCTTC.